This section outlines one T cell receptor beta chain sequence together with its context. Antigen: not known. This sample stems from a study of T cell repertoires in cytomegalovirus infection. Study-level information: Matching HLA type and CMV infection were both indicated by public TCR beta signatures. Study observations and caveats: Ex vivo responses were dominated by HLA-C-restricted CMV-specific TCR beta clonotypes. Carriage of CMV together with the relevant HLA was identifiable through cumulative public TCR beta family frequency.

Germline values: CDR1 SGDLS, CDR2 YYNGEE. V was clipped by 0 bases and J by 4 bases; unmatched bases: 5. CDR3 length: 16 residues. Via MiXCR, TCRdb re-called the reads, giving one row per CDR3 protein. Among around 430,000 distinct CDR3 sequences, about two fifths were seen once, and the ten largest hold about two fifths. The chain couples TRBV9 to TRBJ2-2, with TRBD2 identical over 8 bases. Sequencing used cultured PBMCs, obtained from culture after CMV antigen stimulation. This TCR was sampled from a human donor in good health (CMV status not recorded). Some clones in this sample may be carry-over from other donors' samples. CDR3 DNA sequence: TGTGCCAGCAGCGTAGCAGCGGGAGCGACCACCGGGGAGCTGTTTTTT. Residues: CASSVAAGATTGELFF.